The 17 T cell receptor beta chains below all came from one sample that was sequenced in a study of blood T cells in healthy people across ages. Then a second PCR, running about 6 to 12 cycles, was carried out with a sample-barcoded 5' primer and a J-beta primer mix. TCRdb ran MiXCR on the 5' RACE reads and lists one entry per CDR3 protein. The table shows about 1,500,000 distinct CDR3 sequences, with 35% to 45% occurring only once. The sequencing input was blood. The receptors stem from a woman aged 18-29 years in good health.

Only a few counts were recorded for this clonotype. This rearrangement joins TRBV13 to TRBJ2-5, with D tentatively TRBD2 (6 bases). The J call is uncertain, as TRBJ2-7 better fits the DNA end. Germline CDR1 and CDR2: PRHDT and FYEKMQ (reference sequence). The CDR3 consists of 15 residues. CDR3 in amino acids: CASSWPSGGRYEQYF. CDR3 DNA: TGTGCCAGCAGCTGGCCTTCCGGGGGTCGCTACGAGCAGTACTTC.

With respect to this clonotype: A much larger clone lies a single base off, so this may be a read error. The chain couples TRBV29-1 to TRBJ2-1; D gene uncertain. V lost 4 bases and J lost 5, with 18 bases in between. Germline CDR1 SQVTM, CDR2 ANQGSEA. The CDR3 spans 15 residues. The CDR3 loop is CSVGPPGPTNNEQFF. The CDR3 bases are TGCAGCGTTGGGCCTCCTGGACCAACCAACAATGAGCAGTTCTTC.

This chain links TRBV6-6 with TRBJ2-1; 9 bases are shared with TRBD2. V was clipped by 3 bases and J by 6 bases; unmatched bases: 6. Germline CDR1 is MNHNY and CDR2 is SVGAGI (reference sequence). The CDR3 length is 15 residues. The CDR3 region has the DNA TGTGCCAGCAGTTATTCCAGCGGGAGGACCAATGAGCAGTTCTTC. This encodes CASSYSSGRTNEQFF.

CDR3 sequence: CASSFDISGSKPYEQYF. The CDR3 DNA reads TGTGCCAGCAGTTTCGATATAAGCGGGAGTAAGCCCTACGAGCAGTACTTC. The V call is TRBV12-3 or TRBV12-4, the J call TRBJ2-7, with 8 bases matching TRBD2. The CDR3 runs to 17 residues. J lost 2 bases, V lost 3 bases, and 12 bases had no gene match.

The chain has TRBV2 and TRBJ2-5, with D perhaps matching TRBD2 (6 bases). The CDR3 runs to 17 residues. Between the trimmed V and J ends, which lost 4 bases and 0 bases, there was a span of 18 bases. CDR1 and CDR2 from the germline V gene are SNHLY and FYNNEI. CDR3 amino acids: CASSAFEGGAYQETQYF. For the CDR3, the DNA is TGTGCCAGCAGTGCCTTCGAGGGCGGGGCGTACCAAGAGACCCAGTACTTC.

Points on this clonotype: A read error may produce the germline difference seen at one junction end. V and J are TRBV6-2 or TRBV6-3 and TRBJ2-3; 7 bases agree with TRBD2. The CDR3 runs to 15 residues. Germline loops: CDR1 MNHEY, CDR2 SVGEGT. The CDR3 here is CASSSKAGFTDTRYF. CDR3 nucleotides: TGTGCCAGCAGTTCCAAAGCGGGGTTCACAGATACGCGGTATTTT.

This clonotype turned up a few times. The chain recombines TRBV29-1 with TRBJ2-2; 12 bases agree with TRBD2. The V gene's germline CDR1 is SQVTM and CDR2 ANQGSEA. The trim removed 0 bases at V and 6 bases at J, leaving 5 bases unmatched. The CDR3 length is 16 residues. CDR3 sequence (DNA): TGCAGCGTTGAAGACCCACTAGCGGGAGGATCCGGGGAGCTGTTTTTT. Protein: CSVEDPLAGGSGELFF.

This clonotype turned up a few times. This chain uses TRBV11-1 with TRBJ2-3; 8 bases align to TRBD2. Germline-derived CDR1 and CDR2 are SGHAT and FQDESV (reference sequence). CDR3 length: 16 amino acids. J gave up 4 bases and V 3 bases, and 9 bases lay outside the gene matches. DNA for the CDR3: TGTGCCAGCAGCTTCTTGGCGGGGGGCGACTCAGATACGCAGTATTTT. It is translated as CASSFLAGGDSDTQYF.

This clonotype has only a few counts. V usage is TRBV7-3 and J usage is TRBJ2-3, with TRBD1 matching over 8 bases. Per germline, CDR1 SGHTA and CDR2 FQGTGA. The CDR3 length is 17 residues. The J segment lost 6 bases and the V segment lost 5 bases, leaving 16 bases of the junction unmatched. The CDR3 loop reads CASSLLNPGQADDTQYF. For the CDR3, the DNA is TGTGCCAGCAGCCTTCTAAACCCGGGACAGGCTGACGATACGCAGTATTTT.

Regarding this clonotype: Mismatch with germline at one junction end may stem from a read error. The chain is built from TRBV3-1 and TRBJ1-2, with D perhaps matching TRBD1 (6 bases). CDR1 LGHDT and CDR2 YNNKEL come from the germline V gene (reference sequence). The CDR3 extends over 15 amino acids. CDR3 protein: CASSQDAGATYDYTF. The DNA for the CDR3 is TGTGCCAGCAGCCAAGACGCGGGGGCCACCTATGACTACACCTTC.

The gene calls are TRBV12-3 or TRBV12-4 and TRBJ2-7; D unresolved. V lost 9 bases and J 5 bases, leaving 17 bases between the germline ends. The CDR3 consists of 13 residues. The CDR3 region has the DNA TGTGCCAGTAGGATTCGTGGCACCGACGAGCAGTACTTC. This codes for CASRIRGTDEQYF.

This clonotype was observed at least ten times. The V gene is TRBV12-3 or TRBV12-4, the J gene TRBJ2-1, with D maybe TRBD2 (5 bases). CDR3 length: 15 amino acids. Trimming took 5 bases from V and 0 from J, leaving 11 bases between them. This CDR3 is CASSPLGSSYNEQFF. In nucleotides, the CDR3 is TGTGCCAGCAGTCCCCTGGGGAGCTCCTACAATGAGCAGTTCTTC.

In nucleotides, the CDR3 is TGTGCCAGCAGACCACAGGGGGCCAGCAATCAGCCCCAGCATTTT. Translating it yields CASRPQGASNQPQHF. The chain uses TRBV2 and TRBJ1-5, with 9 nucleotides matching TRBD1. Germline V gene lookup returns CDR1 SNHLY and CDR2 FYNNEI. The CDR3 has 15 amino acids. Losses at the gene ends were 6 bases for V and 1 base for J; bases not matched to a gene: 4.

This clonotype occurred a few times. Here the CDR3 DNA reads TGTGCCAGCAGCAACTACACTGAAGCTTTCTTT. It is translated as CASSNYTEAFF. This chain links TRBV21-1 with TRBJ1-1. TRBV21-1 is a pseudogene segment. The CDR3 is 11 residues long.

This chain links TRBV4-2 with TRBJ2-1; possibly TRBD2 for D (6 bases). The CDR3 runs to 15 residues. V lost 4 bases to trimming and J lost 0 bases, with 10 bases between them. The germline gives CDR1 LGHNA, CDR2 YNFKEQ. The CDR3 nucleotides are TGTGCCAGCAGCCCGGACTATATCTCCTACAATGAGCAGTTCTTC. Its protein product is CASSPDYISYNEQFF.

This clonotype was observed a handful of times. The V call is TRBV6-6, the J call TRBJ2-3; 11 bases align to TRBD2. This CDR3 region has 15 residues. J gave up 6 bases and V 5 bases, and 7 bases lay outside the gene matches. CDR1 is MNHNY, CDR2 SVGAGI, per germline (reference sequence). CDR3 region: CASSPLAGGRDTQYF. The CDR3 DNA sequence: TGTGCCAGCAGTCCTTTAGCGGGAGGGAGGGATACGCAGTATTTT.

The rearrangement uses TRBV7-8 and TRBJ2-1; the match to TRBD2 covers 13 bases. Losses at the gene ends were 3 bases for V and 6 bases for J; bases not matched to a gene: 14. The CDR3 runs 19 residues. Germline V gene data show CDR1 as SGHVS and CDR2 as FQNEAQ. The DNA for the CDR3 is TGTGCCAGCAGCTTTGGGGAACCGGCCACTAGCGGGAGGGCCAATGAGCAGTTCTTC. It specifies CASSFGEPATSGRANEQFF.